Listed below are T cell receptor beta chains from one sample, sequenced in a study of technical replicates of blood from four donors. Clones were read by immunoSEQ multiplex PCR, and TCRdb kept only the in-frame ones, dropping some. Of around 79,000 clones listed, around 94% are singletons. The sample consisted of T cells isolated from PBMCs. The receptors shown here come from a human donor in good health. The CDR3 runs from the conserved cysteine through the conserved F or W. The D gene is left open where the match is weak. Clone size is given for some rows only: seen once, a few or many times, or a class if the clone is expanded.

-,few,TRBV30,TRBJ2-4,TGTGCCTGGAATCAAGGACTTGGGAGCATTCAGTACTTC,CAWNQGLGSIQYF
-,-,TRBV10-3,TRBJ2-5,TGTGCCATCGGGCCTTTGTCGGGGGAGACCCAGTACTTC,CAIGPLSGETQYF
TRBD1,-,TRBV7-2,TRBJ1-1,TGTGCCACCGGGACAGGGGGCGCATACACTGAAGCTTTCTTT,CATGTGGAYTEAFF
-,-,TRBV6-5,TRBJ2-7,TGTGCCAGCAGTTACTCCGGGAGCTACGAGCAGTACTTC,CASSYSGSYEQYF
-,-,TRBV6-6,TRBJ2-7,TGTGCCAGCAGTCCCTCTGGACAGAGCTACGAGCAGTACTTC,CASSPSGQSYEQYF
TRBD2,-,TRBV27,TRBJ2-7,TGTGCCAGCAGTCCGCTAGCGGGAACCTACGAGCAGTACTTC,CASSPLAGTYEQYF
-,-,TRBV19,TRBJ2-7,TGTGCCAGTAGTACGTCTAGGGAGACCTACGAGCAGTACTTC,CASSTSRETYEQYF
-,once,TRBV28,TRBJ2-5,TGTGCCAGCAGTTGGGTCGGGGTAATGGAAGAGACCCAGTACTTC,CASSWVGVMEETQYF
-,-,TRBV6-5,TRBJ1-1,TGTGCCAGCAGTTATAACAGGGCCACTGAAGCTTTCTTT,CASSYNRATEAFF
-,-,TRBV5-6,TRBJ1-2,TGTGCCAGCAGCTTCCAGAACTATGGCTACACCTTC,CASSFQNYGYTF
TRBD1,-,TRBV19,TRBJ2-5,TGTGCCAGTAGTACGCCAAGGACAGGGAAAGAGACCCAGTACTTC,CASSTPRTGKETQYF
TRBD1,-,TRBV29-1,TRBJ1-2,TGCAGCGGTGGGACAGGGGCCTCTAACTATGGCTACACCTTC,CSGGTGASNYGYTF
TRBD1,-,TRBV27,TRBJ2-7,TGTGCCAGCAGTCGAGGGGGCAGGGACGAGCAGTACTTC,CASSRGGRDEQYF
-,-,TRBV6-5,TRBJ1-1,TGTGCCAGCAGTTACTCCCCAGGGTTTACTGAAGCTTTCTTT,CASSYSPGFTEAFF
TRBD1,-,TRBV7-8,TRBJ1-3,TGTGCCAGCAGCTTAATGGGACAGGGGACTGGAAACACCATATATTTT,CASSLMGQGTGNTIYF
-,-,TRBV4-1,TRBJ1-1,TGCGCCAGCAGCCATCCCCAGGGTTTGAACACTGAAGCTTTCTTT,CASSHPQGLNTEAFF
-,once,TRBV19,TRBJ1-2,TGTGCCAGTAGTATTAGACAAACCTATGGCTACACCTTC,CASSIRQTYGYTF
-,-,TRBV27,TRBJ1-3,TGTGCCAGCAGTTTATCCCAGGGACACGGGAACACCATATATTTT,CASSLSQGHGNTIYF
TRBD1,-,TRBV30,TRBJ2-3,TGTGCCTGGAGTCATGGACAGGTTGGTGCGGGAGATACGCAGTATTTT,CAWSHGQVGAGDTQYF
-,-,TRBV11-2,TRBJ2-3,TGTGCCAGCAGCTTAGCACACAGGGAAGGGGATACGCAGTATTTT,CASSLAHREGDTQYF
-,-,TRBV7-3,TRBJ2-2,TGTGCCAGCAGCCCCACGGGAACCGGGGAGCTGTTTTTT,CASSPTGTGELFF
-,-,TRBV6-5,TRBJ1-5,TGTGCCAGCCGCGGACTGACAAATCAGCCCCAGCATTTT,CASRGLTNQPQHF
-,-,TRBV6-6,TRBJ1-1,TGTGCCAGCAGTTACGCGGAGTACACTGAAGCTTTCTTT,CASSYAEYTEAFF
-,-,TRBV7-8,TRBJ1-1,TGTGCCAGCAGCGTGTACAGGGCTACGCTTGAAGCTTTCTTT,CASSVYRATLEAFF
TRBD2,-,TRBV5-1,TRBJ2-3,TGCGCCAGCAGTCGCCCCATCCCGGGACTAGCGGGAGGAAGCACAGATACGCAGTATTTT,CASSRPIPGLAGGSTDTQYF
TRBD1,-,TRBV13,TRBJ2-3,TGTGCCAGCAGCTTACCCGGGACAGCGATAACAGATACGCAGTATTTT,CASSLPGTAITDTQYF
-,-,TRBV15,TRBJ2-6,TGTGCCACCAGCAGGCCGGGACACCAATTTAGCAACGTCCTGACTTTC,CATSRPGHQFSNVLTF
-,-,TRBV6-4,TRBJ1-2,TGTGCCAGCAGTGACTCCCCAAGGGGCGTTTATGGCTACACCTTC,CASSDSPRGVYGYTF
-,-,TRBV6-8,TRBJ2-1,TGTGCCAGCAGTTATTCCCAGTGTGAGCAGTTCTTC,CASSYSQCEQFF
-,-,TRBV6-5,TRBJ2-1,TGTGCCAGCAGCCTGAGCTCCTACAATGAGCAGTTCTTC,CASSLSSYNEQFF
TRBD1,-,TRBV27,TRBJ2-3,TGTGCCAGCAGTATCCACAGGGGCCGGGGCACAGATACGCAGTATTTT,CASSIHRGRGTDTQYF
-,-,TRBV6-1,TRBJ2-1,TGTGCCAGCAGTGAAGGGGGGGGCCCCTACAATGAGCAGTTCTTC,CASSEGGGPYNEQFF
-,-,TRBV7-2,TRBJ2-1,TGTGCCAGCAGCTTATGGGGGCGCGCGGGAGAACTGAATGAGCAGTTCTTC,CASSLWGRAGELNEQFF
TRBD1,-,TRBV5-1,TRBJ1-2,TGCGCCAGCACCCGGGACAGGGGGTATGGCTACACCTTC,CASTRDRGYGYTF
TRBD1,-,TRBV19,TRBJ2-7,TGTGCCAGTAGTAGGACAGGAACCTCCTACGAGCAGTACTTC,CASSRTGTSYEQYF
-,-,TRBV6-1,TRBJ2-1,TGTGCCAGCAGTCTTACTAGCTTCGAGCAGTTCTTC,CASSLTSFEQFF
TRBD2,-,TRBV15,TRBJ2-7,TGTGCCACCAGCACCATAGCGGGAGGAATCAACGAGCAGTACTTC,CATSTIAGGINEQYF
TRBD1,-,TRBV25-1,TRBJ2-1,TGTGCCAGCAGTGATTCCGGGACAGGGGCGAGGGAGCAGTTCTTC,CASSDSGTGAREQFF
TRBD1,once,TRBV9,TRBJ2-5,TGTGCCAGCAGCACCGGGACAGTACAAGAGACCCAGTACTTC,CASSTGTVQETQYF
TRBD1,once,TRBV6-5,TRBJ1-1,TGTGCCAGCCTTACAGGGGGCACTGAAGCTTTCTTT,CASLTGGTEAFF
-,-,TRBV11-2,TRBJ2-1,TGTGCCAGCAGCTTGCACCCTACCTCCTACAATGAGCAGTTCTTC,CASSLHPTSYNEQFF
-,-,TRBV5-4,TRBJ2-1,TGTGCCAGCAGCCCCAGCGGTCCTTATTACAATGAGCAGTTCTTC,CASSPSGPYYNEQFF
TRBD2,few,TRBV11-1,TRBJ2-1,TGTGCCAGCAGCCATCCGGGACTAGCGGGAGAAAATGAGCAGTTCTTC,CASSHPGLAGENEQFF
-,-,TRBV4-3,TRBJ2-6,TGCGCCAGCAGCCAAGAACTACTCTCTGGGGCCAACGTCCTGACTTTC,CASSQELLSGANVLTF
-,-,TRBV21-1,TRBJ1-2,TGTGCCAGCAGCAAAGCCTGGGACAGGGGGTACTATGGCTACACCTTC,CASSKAWDRGYYGYTF
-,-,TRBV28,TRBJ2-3,TGTGCCAGCAGTTTATTGGCGCAGGGTTCAGATACGCAGTATTTT,CASSLLAQGSDTQYF
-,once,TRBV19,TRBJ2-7,TGTGCCAGTAGTATGATGGTCGGAGCGGTTCCCTACGAGCAGTACTTC,CASSMMVGAVPYEQYF
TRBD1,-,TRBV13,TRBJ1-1,TGTGCCAGCAGCTTAGAGGGACAGCCAGTTGAAGCTTTCTTT,CASSLEGQPVEAFF
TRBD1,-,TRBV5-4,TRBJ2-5,TGTGCCAGCAGCCGCGGACAGGACCAAGAGACCCAGTACTTC,CASSRGQDQETQYF
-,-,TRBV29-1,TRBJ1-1,TGCAGCGTTGAACAGGGTTACACTGAAGCTTTCTTT,CSVEQGYTEAFF
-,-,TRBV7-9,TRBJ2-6,TGTGCCAGCAGCTTAGACAGGGCCGGGGCCAACGTCCTGACTTTC,CASSLDRAGANVLTF
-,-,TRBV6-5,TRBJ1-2,TGTGCCAGCAGTTACGGGGGGGTTGGAGGCTACACCTTC,CASSYGGVGGYTF